These 32 T cell receptor beta chains came from one sample sequenced in a study of cytomegalovirus exposure and HLA in healthy donors. In the PCR, 60 Vbeta and 13 Jbeta primers were used. Using immunoSEQ multiplex PCR, the repertoire was profiled, and TCRdb retains in-frame clones only, with some absent. The data hold around 130,000 clones, with 80% observed a single time. The sample was PBMCs. These receptors were obtained from a woman aged 40 to 55 in good health and CMV-seronegative.

This clone was observed a handful of times. The chain combines TRBV10-3 with TRBJ1-1, with D tentatively TRBD1 (5 bases). Germline V gene sequence: CDR1 ENHRY, CDR2 SYGVKD. CDR3 length: 13 amino acids. V was clipped by 8 bases and J by 3 bases, with 13 bases between them. CDR3 amino acids: CAIEPSRDTEAFF. The CDR3 DNA reads as TGTGCCATCGAACCGTCCAGGGACACTGAAGCTTTCTTT.

The chain couples TRBV4-2 to TRBJ2-3; possibly TRBD2 for D (6 bases). The V end lost 4 bases, the J end lost 0 bases, and 11 bases lay between the germline ends. This CDR3 region has 15 residues. Germline CDR1 reads LGHNA; CDR2 reads YNFKEQ. The CDR3: CASSPGLGSTDTQYF. Written as DNA, the CDR3 is TGTGCCAGCAGCCCGGGACTGGGAAGCACAGATACGCAGTATTTT.

The count of this clone is one. The chain recombines TRBV9 with TRBJ2-7; 7 bases fit TRBD1. The CDR3 consists of 14 residues. CDR1 is SGDLS and CDR2 is YYNGEE in the germline V gene. The junction had 4 bases not matched to a gene; V was cut back by 1 base and J by 3 bases. As DNA, the CDR3 is TGTGCCAGCAGCGTAAGACAGGGAAACTACGAGCAGTACTTC. It yields the protein CASSVRQGNYEQYF.

The table lists this clone with a count of one. J is TRBJ2-5 and V is TRBV9; 9 positions match TRBD2. V was pared by 0 bases and J by 7 bases, with 10 bases of the junction left unmatched. The CDR3 consists of 16 residues. The germline V gene encodes CDR1 SGDLS and CDR2 YYNGEE. The CDR3 reads CASSVALAGPMGTQYF. In DNA form, the CDR3 reads TGTGCCAGCAGCGTAGCACTAGCGGGTCCAATGGGGACCCAGTACTTC.

Notes on this clone: The same CDR3 is also encoded by other DNA sequences in this sample. The CDR3 loop reads CASIPPGNTEAFF. CDR3 sequence (DNA): TGTGCCAGCATCCCCCCGGGGAACACTGAAGCTTTCTTT. The chain has TRBV6-5 and TRBJ1-1, with unresolved D. Germline lookup yields CDR1 MNHEY and CDR2 SVGAGI. Trimming took off 7 bases at V and 1 base at J, with 10 bases between the two ends. CDR3 size: 13 residues.

CDR3 sequence: CASSQEGTYEQFF. The CDR3 nucleotides are TGTGCCAGCAGCCAAGAAGGGACATATGAGCAGTTCTTC. J is TRBJ2-1 and V is TRBV4-2; perhaps TRBD1 as D (6 bases). The germline CDR1 and CDR2 sequences are LGHNA and YNFKEQ. Trimming removed 0 bases at V and 8 bases at J, with 8 bases between. The CDR3 has 13 residues.

On this clone: One junction end disagrees with the germline gene, perhaps due to a read error. Other DNA sequences in the same sample also yield this CDR3. This chain links TRBV19 with TRBJ2-7, with TRBD2 matching over 9 bases. The CDR3 extends over 16 amino acids. Germline CDR1 LNHDA, CDR2 SQIVND (reference sequence). This CDR3 is CASSISSGRNSYEQYF. CDR3 nucleotide sequence: TGCGCCAGTAGTATCAGCAGCGGGAGGAACTCCTACGAGCAGTACTTC.

The V and J genes are TRBV5-6 and TRBJ1-1; a weak D match, TRBD1 (5 bases). Germline CDR1 SGHDT, CDR2 YYEEEE. CDR3 length: 12 amino acids. The V gene lost 4 bases and the J gene lost 8 bases, with 12 bases spanning the gap. CDR3 bases: TGTGCCAGCAGCGGGGGGACCCCCGAAGCTTTCTTT. Residues: CASSGGTPEAFF.

This clone was detected once. At one of its ends the junction is not consistent with the germline gene, which may arise from a read error. The chain carries TRBV6-1 and TRBJ2-7, with D possibly TRBD1 on 5 matching bases. The length of the CDR3 is 10 residues. Per the germline V gene, CDR1 is MNHNS and CDR2 is SASEGT. The CDR3 region is CASSQGGYFF. The CDR3 DNA is TGTGCCAGCAGCCAGGGTGGCTACTTCTTC.

The V call is TRBV11-1, the J call TRBJ2-7; a weak D match, TRBD1 (7 bases). The CDR3 has 16 residues. Trimming left V 4 bases short and J 5 bases short, with 21 bases between. Germline assignment: CDR1 SGHAT and CDR2 FQDESV (reference sequence). The DNA for the CDR3 is TGTGCCAGCAGCTCAAGGGGTCAGGGGGGCAGAGACGAGCAGTACTTC. It yields the protein CASSSRGQGGRDEQYF.

This sequence joins TRBV6-1 and TRBJ1-1, with 9 positions matching TRBD1. The CDR3 spans 18 residues. Trimming at V came to 3 bases and at J to 4 bases, leaving 15 bases not matched to a gene. CDR1 is MNHNS and CDR2 is SASEGT in the germline V gene. Written as DNA, the CDR3 is TGTGCCAGCAGTGACGTTCCGGGACAGGGTCGGTCGAGCACTGAAGCTTTCTTT. Translation: CASSDVPGQGRSSTEAFF.

V usage is TRBV27 and J usage is TRBJ2-6; D not certain. This CDR3 is built from 16 residues. In germline, CDR1 is MNHEY, CDR2 SMNVEV (reference sequence). V was pared by 0 bases and J by 2 bases, with 8 bases between. CDR3 in DNA: TGTGCCAGCAGTTTATCTCGCACAGCTGGGGCCAACGTCCTGACTTTC. Translating gives CASSLSRTAGANVLTF.

In this sample, this clone turned up a few times. V and J are TRBV29-1 and TRBJ1-4, with 7 bases that match TRBD1. From germline, CDR1 is SQVTM and CDR2 ANQGSEA. There are 15 residues in the CDR3. Trimming took 5 bases from V and 0 from J; bases not matched to a gene: 6. CDR3 nucleotide sequence: TGCAGCGTTTCCGGGACAGCTTCAACTAATGAAAAACTGTTTTTT. Protein sequence: CSVSGTASTNEKLFF. Full variable domain (missing parts from reference TRBV29-1 and TRBJ1-4): SAVISQKPSRDICQRGTSLTIQCQVDSQVTMMFWYRQQPGQSLTLIATANQGSEATYESGFVIDKFPISRPNLTFSTLTVSNMSPEDSSIYLCSVSGTASTNEKLFFGSGTQLSVL.

The chain employs TRBV29-1 and TRBJ1-5; no reliable D call. V dropped 1 base and J dropped 6 bases, with 13 bases sitting between them. CDR1 is SQVTM, CDR2 ANQGSEA, per germline. The CDR3 totals 14 residues. The CDR3 region is CSVEAPRETQPQHF. The CDR3 coding sequence is TGCAGCGTTGAAGCCCCGCGTGAAACTCAGCCCCAGCATTTT.

The V call is TRBV2, the J call TRBJ2-3, with 8 bases that match TRBD2. The CDR3 runs 15 residues. Germline V gene data show CDR1 as SNHLY and CDR2 as FYNNEI. V shed 6 bases and J 3 bases; nucleotides not matched to a gene: 8. The CDR3 reads CASRTTAGETDTQYF. Here the CDR3 DNA reads TGTGCCAGCAGGACCACAGCGGGAGAAACAGATACGCAGTATTTT.

The chain has TRBV5-1 and TRBJ2-2, with D tentatively TRBD2 (5 bases). The germline gives CDR1 SGHRS, CDR2 YFSETQ. Between the trimmed V and J ends, which lost 4 bases and 4 bases, there was a span of 14 bases. This CDR3 is built from 15 residues. In DNA, the CDR3 is TGCGCCAGCAGCAAGAGGGCCCTCAGCACCGGGGAGCTGTTTTTT. Residues: CASSKRALSTGELFF. Drawing the rest from reference TRBV5-1 and TRBJ2-2, the complete variable domain is KAGVTQTPRYLIKTRGQQVTLSCSPISGHRSVSWYQQTPGQGLQFLFEYFSETQRNKGNFPGRFSGRQFSNSRSEMNVSTLELGDSALYLCASSKRALSTGELFFGEGSRLTVL.

This clone was recorded once. This rearrangement joins TRBV28 to TRBJ2-7; no clear D gene. Germline CDR1 and CDR2: MDHEN and SYDVKM. V lost 6 bases, J lost 2 bases, and 14 bases lay in between. This CDR3 has 14 amino acids. CDR3 nucleotide sequence: TGTGCCAGCAGCCAAAAGGTCAGGACCTACGAGCAGTACTTC. Protein sequence: CASSQKVRTYEQYF.

This clone was found once. This sequence joins TRBV14 and TRBJ2-1, with D possibly TRBD2 on 5 matching bases. Germline CDR1 and CDR2: SGHDN and FVKESK. This CDR3 has 17 residues. Trimming took 1 base from V and 4 from J, leaving 17 bases between them. The CDR3 DNA reads TGTGCCAGCAGCCAAGGGACCCTAGGACTCGGATACAATGAGCAGTTCTTC. Its translation: CASSQGTLGLGYNEQFF.

This chain joins TRBV6-5 and TRBJ2-7, with D perhaps matching TRBD1 (5 bases). The V end was cut by 4 bases, the J end by 6 bases, with 16 bases between. The CDR3 has 14 amino acids. Germline V CDR1 and CDR2: MNHEY, SVGAGI. The CDR3 DNA is TGTGCCAGCAGTTCTCCGGACACTGCTCTCGAGCAGTACTTC. The encoded protein is CASSSPDTALEQYF.

V gene TRBV5-6 combines with J gene TRBJ2-1, with 12 positions matching TRBD2. Looked up from germline, CDR1 is SGHDT and CDR2 is YYEEEE. J lost 9 bases, V lost 6 bases, and 19 bases had no gene match. This CDR3 is 18 amino acids long. Written as DNA, the CDR3 is TGTGCCAGCACCCCGGGACTAGCGGGCGACGCAGGGGCCGGTGAGCAGTTCTTC. Translated, it gives CASTPGLAGDAGAGEQFF.

The V gene is TRBV6-1, the J gene TRBJ2-7; 8 bases line up with TRBD1. V was pared by 6 bases and J by 5 bases, with 12 bases of the junction left unmatched. The length of the CDR3 is 15 residues. Per the germline V gene, CDR1 is MNHNS and CDR2 is SASEGT. CDR3 bases: TGTGCCAGCAGAGTTCGACAGGGGACTTTCCACGAGCAGTACTTC. Protein sequence: CASRVRQGTFHEQYF.

This clone was observed once. V gene TRBV5-1 combines with J gene TRBJ2-3; 12 bases are shared with TRBD2. The CDR3 totals 18 residues. CDR1 is SGHRS and CDR2 is YFSETQ in the germline V gene. J was trimmed by 5 bases and V by 4 bases; bases with no gene match: 14. The DNA for the CDR3 is TGCGCCAGCAGCGTTGGTTCTAGCGGGGGGGCATCTATAGATACGCAGTATTTT. Protein sequence: CASSVGSSGGASIDTQYF.

The gene calls are TRBV5-1 and TRBJ2-5, with 10 bases matching TRBD1. Germline trimming cut 2 bases from V and 0 bases from J; bases unmatched to any gene: 4. Germline V gene lookup returns CDR1 SGHRS and CDR2 YFSETQ. The CDR3 spans 16 residues. The CDR3 DNA follows: TGCGCCAGCAGCTTCAGGACAGGGGGGAACCAAGAGACCCAGTACTTC. It encodes CASSFRTGGNQETQYF.

V and J are TRBV5-1 and TRBJ2-2, with a tentative D call TRBD1 (7 bases). V dropped 0 bases and J dropped 5 bases, with 11 bases sitting between them. The CDR3 length is 15 residues. CDR1 is SGHRS, CDR2 YFSETQ, per germline. The CDR3 loop is CASSLEQGRTGELFF. In DNA, the CDR3 is TGCGCCAGCAGCTTGGAACAGGGGAGGACCGGGGAGCTGTTTTTT. Full variable domain (remainder filled in from reference TRBV5-1 and TRBJ2-2): KAGVTQTPRYLIKTRGQQVTLSCSPISGHRSVSWYQQTPGQGLQFLFEYFSETQRNKGNFPGRFSGRQFSNSRSEMNVSTLELGDSALYLCASSLEQGRTGELFFGEGSRLTVL.

The V gene is TRBV7-8, the J gene TRBJ2-1, with TRBD2 matching 12 bases. The V and J ends lost 5 bases and 3 bases, in that order; junction bases with no gene match: 2. This CDR3 has 15 residues. Germline loops: CDR1 SGHVS, CDR2 FQNEAQ. Here the CDR3 reads CASSLLAGGYNEQFF. The CDR3 DNA sequence: TGTGCCAGCAGCCTACTAGCGGGAGGCTACAATGAGCAGTTCTTC. Complete variable domain (other parts from reference TRBV7-8 and TRBJ2-1): GAGVSQSPRYKVAKRGQDVALRCDPISGHVSLFWYQQALGQGPEFLTYFQNEAQLDKSGLPSDRFFAERPEGSVSTLKIQRTQQEDSAVYLCASSLLAGGYNEQFFGPGTRLTVL.

This chain connects TRBV4-2 to TRBJ1-2; maybe TRBD1 (5 bases). The germline V gene encodes CDR1 LGHNA and CDR2 YNFKEQ. Between the trimmed V and J ends, which lost 4 bases and 4 bases, there was a span of 10 bases. CDR3 length: 13 residues. CDR3 in DNA: TGTGCCAGCAGCCCGGGGGTCCCCTATGGCTACACCTTC. Translation: CASSPGVPYGYTF.

The rearrangement links TRBV5-4 to TRBJ2-3, with D maybe TRBD1 (6 bases). The germline V and J ends were trimmed by 0 bases and 0 bases, with 8 bases remaining between them. CDR3 length: 15 residues. Per the germline V gene, CDR1 is SGHNT and CDR2 is YYREEE (reference sequence). The CDR3 nucleotides read TGTGCCAGCAGCTTGGGCAGGGGAAGCACAGATACGCAGTATTTT. As protein: CASSLGRGSTDTQYF.

This clone was observed a few times. This chain links TRBV5-1 with TRBJ1-3; D remains ambiguous. The CDR3 totals 17 residues. Germline V lookup: CDR1 SGHRS, CDR2 YFSETQ. Trimming left V 2 bases short and J 0 bases short, with 15 bases between. CDR3 nucleotides: TGCGCCAGCAGCTTAACGAAGCGGCGAACCTCTGGAAACACCATATATTTT. Translation: CASSLTKRRTSGNTIYF.

This chain uses TRBV5-1 with TRBJ2-1; D perhaps matches TRBD2 (6 bases). V lost 0 bases to trimming and J lost 10 bases, with 11 bases between them. Germline values: CDR1 SGHRS, CDR2 YFSETQ. The CDR3 loop spans 13 amino acids. As DNA, the CDR3 is TGCGCCAGCAGCTTGGGGGTGGGAGGCGAGCAGTTCTTC. This encodes CASSLGVGGEQFF. Variable domain in full (rest from reference TRBV5-1 and TRBJ2-1): KAGVTQTPRYLIKTRGQQVTLSCSPISGHRSVSWYQQTPGQGLQFLFEYFSETQRNKGNFPGRFSGRQFSNSRSEMNVSTLELGDSALYLCASSLGVGGEQFFGPGTRLTVL.

The rearrangement links TRBV29-1 to TRBJ2-5, with TRBD2 identical over 9 bases. The V gene end was trimmed by 8 bases and the J gene end by 2 bases; junction bases not matched to a gene: 9. CDR1 is SQVTM, CDR2 ANQGSEA, per germline. The CDR3 spans 14 residues. CDR3 amino acids: CSPRLSGRQETQYF. CDR3 nucleotides: TGCAGCCCACGACTAAGCGGGAGGCAAGAGACCCAGTACTTC.

The rearrangement joins TRBV7-6 to TRBJ2-7; 10 bases are shared with TRBD2. Germline loops: CDR1 SGHVS, CDR2 FNYEAQ. With 5 bases clipped from V and 4 bases from J, the junction kept 8 bases outside the gene matches. The CDR3 has 15 amino acids. Here the CDR3 DNA reads TGTGCCAGCAGCCCGGGCGGACTAGCGGCTTACGAGCAGTACTTC. It specifies CASSPGGLAAYEQYF.

The chain joins TRBV7-2 to TRBJ2-1; a possible D gene is TRBD2 (6 bases). CDR3 size: 16 residues. The V end was cut by 0 bases, the J end by 7 bases, with 16 bases between. CDR1 and CDR2 from the germline V gene are SGHTA and FQGNSA. This CDR3 reads CASSLAGRGRGNEQFF. The CDR3 DNA reads TGTGCCAGCAGCTTAGCAGGACGGGGCCGGGGGAATGAGCAGTTCTTC.